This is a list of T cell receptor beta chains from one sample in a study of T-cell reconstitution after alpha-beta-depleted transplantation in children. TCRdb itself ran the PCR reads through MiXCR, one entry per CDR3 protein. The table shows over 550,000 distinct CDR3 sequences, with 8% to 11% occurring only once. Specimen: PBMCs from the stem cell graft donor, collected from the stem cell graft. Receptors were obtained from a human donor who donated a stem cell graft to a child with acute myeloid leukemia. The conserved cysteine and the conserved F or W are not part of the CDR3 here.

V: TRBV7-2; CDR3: ASSSGGLMNTGELF
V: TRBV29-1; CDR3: SVESGGAGYGYT
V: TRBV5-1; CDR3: ASGSGLALYEQY
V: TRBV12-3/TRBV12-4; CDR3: ASSFPSGSQETQY
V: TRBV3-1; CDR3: ASSPLQWRNTIY
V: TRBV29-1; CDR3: SVLRVTEAF
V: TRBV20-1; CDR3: SANSKAF
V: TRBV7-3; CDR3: ASSPTSGLGYNEQF
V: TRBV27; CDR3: ASWVAPDGYT
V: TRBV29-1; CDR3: SGGITGELF
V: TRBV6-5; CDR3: ASTRGDGYT
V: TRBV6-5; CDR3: ASSSNHEQY
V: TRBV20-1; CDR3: SAPDRARNTIY
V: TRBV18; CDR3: ASSPDRYTDTQY
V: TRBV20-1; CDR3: SARDRVLGAYNEQF
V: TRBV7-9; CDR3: ASSRGLAGPNEQF
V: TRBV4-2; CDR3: ASSQDAYTGVAEETQY
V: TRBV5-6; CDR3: ASSLVPGLYNEQF
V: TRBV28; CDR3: ASRIRAAVGANVLT
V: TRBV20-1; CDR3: SALPAGTGASGREQF
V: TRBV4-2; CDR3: ASSQLGPQGNEQF
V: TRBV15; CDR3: ATSLARQGGGYT
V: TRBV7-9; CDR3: ASRFSMGSEQF
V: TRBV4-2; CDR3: ASSQGLAGDRTDTQY
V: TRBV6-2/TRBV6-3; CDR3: ASKGQAETQY
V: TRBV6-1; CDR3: ASSLAGPIPDTQY
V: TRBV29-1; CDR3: SSGLAGDGETQY
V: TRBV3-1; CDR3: ASSQRTVLAKNIQY
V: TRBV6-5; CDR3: ASSYGTEHSPLH
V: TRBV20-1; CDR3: SAISGTSGNNEQF
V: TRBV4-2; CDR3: ASSREAGGRRDTQY
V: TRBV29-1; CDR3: SVANSGSDGYT
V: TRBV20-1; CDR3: SARGGTNEKLF